What follows describes a single T cell receptor beta chain. This clonotype was seen repeatedly, ten times or more. Its specific antigen is unknown. The sample holds no much larger clone one base away, and base qualities are not on file. The TCR beta CDR3 regions were amplified from RNA transcripts. The first round of RT-PCR for the TCR CDR3 was performed with the HTBI primer set and the Qiagen OneStep RT-PCR kit. Libraries were constructed in a second round of multiplex PCR, after which size selection and purification were carried out. Libraries were sequenced paired-end with 100 bp reads on an Illumina HiSeq2000. The study's processing was this. SOAPnuke was used to process the raw data, throwing out any read that contained adapters or uncalled bases, had a mean Phred below 15, or lacked an exact constant-primer or identifier match. High-quality paired reads were merged with COPE v1.2.5, and unique nucleotide sequences were defined as clonotypes. MiTCR v1.1 was used to align clonotypes to the IMGT TRBV, TRBD and TRBJ reference segments. The analysis included only V-J combinations with a frequency above 0.0001, which together covered around 99% of the repertoires. The TCS score was defined as F50 (clonal expansion) divided by E x V (chaos), with BLOSUM62-based TCRdist calculated between CDR3 peptides within each V-J. Welch's t-statistics and random forest reduced fewer than 550 V-J features to 10 to 15, which were used in a naive Bayes classifier (R e1071). The public reads were reprocessed in TCRdb via fastp at Q25 and MiXCR, keeping in-frame beta chains. Records with the same CDR3 protein are collapsed into one entry carrying the most frequent genes and DNA. These V and J calls are TCRdb output, not the study's own analysis. Here the sample has more than 500,000 distinct CDR3 sequences; roughly 16% occur a single time. The top ten clones comprise 3.8% of the sample.

This specimen comes from a study of T cells in Graves' hyperthyroidism and ophthalmopathy (dated by TCRdb to the late 2010s). In terms of the full investigation: Peripheral blood samples were taken at initial diagnosis, before any treatment was given. To identify distinguishing TCR V-J signatures, a discovery cohort of about 95 patients was used, comprising fewer than 45 with Graves' ophthalmopathy and some 60 with stable Graves' hyperthyroidism. Whether ophthalmopathy could be predicted prospectively was tested in an independent validation cohort made up of roughly 19 hyperthyroidism patients plus 17 patients who later progressed to ophthalmopathy. The roughly 91 discovery patients were randomly divided into training and test sets at a 7:3 ratio. In addition, the study compared T-cell repertoires in thyroid tissue and in blood from roughly six Graves' hyperthyroidism patients. Following sampling, methimazole starting at 30 mg daily was given to hyperthyroidism patients, and high-dose intravenous methylprednisolone was given to ophthalmopathy patients. TCR Vbeta CDR3 sequencing of 120 to 150 peripheral blood samples (about 45 ophthalmopathy, 75 or so hyperthyroidism and roughly 17 progressor patients) is reported in the paper. The research as a whole found: No statistical method was used to set the sample size in advance, and investigators knew the group allocation. In validation, the model predicted progression to ophthalmopathy with approximately 69% sensitivity and 72.22% specificity, a median of approximately 6.5 months before onset. A model built on a 13 V-J signature distinguished ophthalmopathy from stable hyperthyroidism, reaching roughly 88% sensitivity and about 81% specificity in cross-validation and 80%/75% in testing. Most expanded thyroid clonotypes (frequency above 0.001) were also detected in blood, a finding suggesting that blood repertoires may reflect thyroid immune responses.

Inclusive of the bounding cysteine and phenylalanine, the CDR3 is 14 residues long. Solely the CDR3 DNA is kept, with 42 bases framed from the first base. Taken from the germline V gene, the CDR1 and CDR2 loops are SGHAT and FQNNGV. Here V drops 7 bases and J drops 2 bases, and the junction holds 4 bases not matched to any gene. Stable Graves' hyperthyroidism was defined as no progression to ophthalmopathy during 18 months of follow-up. Hyperthyroidism patients were aged 18 to 65 years and newly diagnosed, with disease duration of less than 2 months. Any patient with an uncontrolled infection, another autoimmune disease, pregnancy or lactation was excluded. Diagnoses were established on the basis of clinical symptoms, serum thyroxine and TRAb, thyroid ultrasound, and orbital computed tomography. PBMCs were isolated from 8 to 10 ml of fresh peripheral blood by Ficoll-Paque density gradient centrifugation. Trizol reagent was used to extract total RNA, and RNA quality was then checked on an Agilent 2100 Bioanalyzer.

Material: blood. In this chain, TRBV11-2 is recombined with TRBJ2-7; TRBD2 agrees with 11 junctional bases. This TCR derives from a woman in her twenties or thirties with Graves' hyperthyroidism. The DNA sequence follows: TGTGCCAGCACCCCGACTAGCGGGGCCTACGAGCAGTACTTC. Translated, this gives CASTPTSGAYEQYF.